This TCR beta chain was found in a study of TIL therapy for anti-PD-1-resistant metastatic lung cancer. The overall study: Tumors carried a median approximately 1.6 non-synonymous mutations per megabase.

About this clone: Its cognate antigen is unknown.

Findings of the study overall: Compared with baseline intratumoral T cells, expanded TIL cultures were more clonal and less diverse (around 5.7% vs 31%).

This CDR3 contains 16 residues. Looked up from germline, CDR1 is MRHNA and CDR2 is SNTAGT. Trimming removed 2 bases at V and 2 bases at J, with 13 bases between. As to time point: pre-treatment sample, taken before nivolumab and TIL therapy. Pleural nodules or supraclavicular lymph nodes made up most of the excised metastases sampled. The immunoSEQ assay was v3. Sequencing was performed with immunoSEQ multiplex PCR; in TCRdb, only in-frame clones are kept and a portion is missing. This sample has about 25,000 clones; approximately 77% occur once, and the top ten carry roughly 7.3%. This clonotype originated in a person between 25 and 79 years old with non-small cell lung cancer. The genes are TRBV6-4 and TRBJ1-5; a weak D match, TRBD1 (5 bases). Sequencing was performed on tumor tissue, taken at baseline. The CDR3 spells CASSDPWGLRNQPQHF. In DNA form, the CDR3 reads TGTGCCAGCAGTGACCCCTGGGGGTTACGCAATCAGCCCCAGCATTTT.